The entry below gives a single T cell receptor beta chain sequence along with its context. No antigen is known for it. The data belong to a study of T cells in localized non-small cell lung cancer. The data were produced by immunoSEQ multiplex PCR, yet TCRdb's version contains in-frame clones alone and is incomplete. Of around 20,000 clones listed, about 90% were seen once; the top ten hold less than 3%. Germline V gene sequence: CDR1 SGHTA, CDR2 FQGNSA. V shed 6 bases and J 3 bases; nucleotides not matched to a gene: 12. CDR3 length: 16 amino acids. Points from the study as a whole: Clonality of T cells reached its maximum in uninvolved adjacent lung, surpassing tumor. A raised T cell density in blood coincided with lengthier overall survival. Median detection of top 100 tumor clones in adjacent lung was around 60 clones.

This receptor was taken from a woman aged 35-70 years with stage I lung adenocarcinoma. The input for sequencing was peripheral blood, taken before any cancer treatment. V usage is TRBV7-2 and J usage is TRBJ2-7; 9 bases map to TRBD2. CDR3 bases: TGTGCCAGCAGTTCCCCCTCCGGGACTAGCCTCTACGAGCAGTACTTC. Translating gives CASSSPSGTSLYEQYF.